The entry that follows covers one T cell receptor (beta chain) sequence. These data originate in a study of blood T cell repertoires in COVID-19. Germline CDR1 is SNHLY and CDR2 is FYNNEI. The CDR3 consists of 12 residues. The V end lost 1 base, the J end lost 13 bases, and 13 bases lay between the germline ends. Per the study methods: Quantification of nucleated cells was approximated via reference gene primer amplification. This table comes from immunoSEQ multiplex PCR, and its TCRdb copy is limited to in-frame clones, with some not included. V and J calls and clone size are given by that table; D and trimming were obtained from the DNA. There are over 95,000 clones in the sample; approximately 90% occur only once, and about a fifth lies in the top ten.

Source material: peripheral blood. This rearrangement joins TRBV2 to TRBJ1-2, with unresolved D. The sequence came from a human donor with acute or convalescent COVID-19. The donor label of this sample is uncertain. CDR3 sequence (DNA): TGTGCCAGCAGTGAAGGCGGCCCCGACGCCACCTTC. As protein: CASSEGGPDATF. The complete variable domain, with remaining parts taken from reference TRBV2 and TRBJ1-2, reads EPEVTQTPSHQVTQMGQEVILRCVPISNHLYFYWYRQILGQKVEFLVSFYNNEISEKSEIFDDQFSVERPDGSNFTLKIRSTKLEDSAMYFCASSEGGPDATFGSGTRLTVV.